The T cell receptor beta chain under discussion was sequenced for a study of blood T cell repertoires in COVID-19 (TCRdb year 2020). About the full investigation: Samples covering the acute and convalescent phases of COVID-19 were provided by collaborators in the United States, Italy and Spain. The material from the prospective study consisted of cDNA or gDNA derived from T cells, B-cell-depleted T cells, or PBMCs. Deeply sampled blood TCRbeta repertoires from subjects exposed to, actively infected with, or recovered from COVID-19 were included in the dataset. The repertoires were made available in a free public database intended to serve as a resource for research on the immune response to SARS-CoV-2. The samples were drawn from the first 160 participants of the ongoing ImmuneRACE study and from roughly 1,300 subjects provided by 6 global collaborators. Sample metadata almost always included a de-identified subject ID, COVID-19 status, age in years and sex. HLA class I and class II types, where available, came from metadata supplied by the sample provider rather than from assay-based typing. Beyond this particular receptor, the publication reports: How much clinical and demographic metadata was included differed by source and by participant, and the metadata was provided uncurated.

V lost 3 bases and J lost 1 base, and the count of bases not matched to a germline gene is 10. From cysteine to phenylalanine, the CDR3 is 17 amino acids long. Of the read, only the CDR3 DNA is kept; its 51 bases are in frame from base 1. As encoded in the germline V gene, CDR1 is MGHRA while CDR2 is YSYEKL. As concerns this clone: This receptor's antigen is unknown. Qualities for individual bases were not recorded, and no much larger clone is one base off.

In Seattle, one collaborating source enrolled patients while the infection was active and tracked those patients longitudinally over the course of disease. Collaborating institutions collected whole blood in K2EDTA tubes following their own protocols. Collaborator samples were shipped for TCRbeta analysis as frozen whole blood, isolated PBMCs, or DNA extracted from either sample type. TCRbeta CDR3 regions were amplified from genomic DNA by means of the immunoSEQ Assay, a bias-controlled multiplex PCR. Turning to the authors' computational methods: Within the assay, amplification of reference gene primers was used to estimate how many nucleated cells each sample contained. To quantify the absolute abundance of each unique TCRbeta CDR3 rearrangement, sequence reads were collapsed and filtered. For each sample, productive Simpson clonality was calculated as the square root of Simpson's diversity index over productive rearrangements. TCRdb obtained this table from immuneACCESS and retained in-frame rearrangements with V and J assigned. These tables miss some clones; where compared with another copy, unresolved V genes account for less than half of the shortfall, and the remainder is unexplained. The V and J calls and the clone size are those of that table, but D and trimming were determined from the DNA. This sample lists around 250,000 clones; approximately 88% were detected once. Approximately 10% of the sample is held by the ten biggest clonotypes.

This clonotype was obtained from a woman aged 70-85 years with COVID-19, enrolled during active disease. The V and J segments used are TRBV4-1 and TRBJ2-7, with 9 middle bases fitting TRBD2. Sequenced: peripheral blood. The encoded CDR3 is CASSQGLAGPKSYEQYF. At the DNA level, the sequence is TGCGCCAGCAGCCAGGGGCTAGCGGGACCCAAATCCTACGAGCAGTACTTC.